This TCR beta chain was identified during a study of blood T cell repertoires in COVID-19. Assay: immunoSEQ multiplex PCR; the TCRdb copy retains only in-frame clones and omits some. The sample includes around 200,000 clones, approximately 91% of them seen just once. The CDR3 length is 15 residues. CDR1 SGDLS and CDR2 YYNGEE come from the germline V gene. V lost 0 bases to trimming and J lost 5 bases; unmatched junction nucleotides: 2. The rearrangement uses TRBV9 and TRBJ1-4; TRBD1 aligns across 9 bases. Sequencing input: peripheral blood. The source is a man aged 25-45 years with acute or convalescent COVID-19. The CDR3 DNA reads as TGTGCCAGCAGCGTAGGGGACAGGGAGAATGAAAAACTGTTTTTT. It specifies CASSVGDRENEKLFF.